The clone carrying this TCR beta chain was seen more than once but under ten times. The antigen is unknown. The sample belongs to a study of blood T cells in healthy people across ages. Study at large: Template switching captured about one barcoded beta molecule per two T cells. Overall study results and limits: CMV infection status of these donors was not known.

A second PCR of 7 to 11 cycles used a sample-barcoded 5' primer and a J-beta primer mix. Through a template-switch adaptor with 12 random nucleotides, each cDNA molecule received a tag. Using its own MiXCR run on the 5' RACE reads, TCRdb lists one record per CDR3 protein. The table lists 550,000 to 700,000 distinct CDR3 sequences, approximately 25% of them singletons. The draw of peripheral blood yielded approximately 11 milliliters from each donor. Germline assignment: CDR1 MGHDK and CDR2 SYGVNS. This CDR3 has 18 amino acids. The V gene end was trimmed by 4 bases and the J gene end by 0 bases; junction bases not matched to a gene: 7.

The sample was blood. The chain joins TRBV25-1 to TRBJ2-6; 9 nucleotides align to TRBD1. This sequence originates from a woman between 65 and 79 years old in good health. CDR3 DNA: TGTGCCAGCAGTGGGGGACAGGGCATGAGCTCTGGGGCCAACGTCCTGACTTTC. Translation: CASSGGQGMSSGANVLTF.